This T cell receptor beta chain was documented in a study of blood T cells in healthy people across ages. The study's findings and limits: Lack of knowledge of donor CMV status possibly confounded expanded clonotype changes.

A second 7 to 11 cycle PCR used barcoded and J-beta primers. TCRdb processed the 5' RACE reads anew with MiXCR; each CDR3 protein has one entry. The sample includes around 780,000 distinct CDR3 sequences, about a quarter of them seen just once. Trimming removed 8 bases from V and 3 bases from J, with 6 bases in between. The CDR3 is 10 residues long. The germline V gene encodes CDR1 SQVTM and CDR2 ANQGSEA. On this clonotype: As yet, its antigen is unknown.

This same sample was also part of a study on T cells of mothers and their children.

This receptor was obtained from a boy younger than 18 in good health. The sample comprised blood. The V call is TRBV29-1, the J call TRBJ2-3, with no clear D. Here the CDR3 DNA reads TGCAGCTCCCGGACAGATACGCAGTATTTT. It is translated as CSSRTDTQYF.